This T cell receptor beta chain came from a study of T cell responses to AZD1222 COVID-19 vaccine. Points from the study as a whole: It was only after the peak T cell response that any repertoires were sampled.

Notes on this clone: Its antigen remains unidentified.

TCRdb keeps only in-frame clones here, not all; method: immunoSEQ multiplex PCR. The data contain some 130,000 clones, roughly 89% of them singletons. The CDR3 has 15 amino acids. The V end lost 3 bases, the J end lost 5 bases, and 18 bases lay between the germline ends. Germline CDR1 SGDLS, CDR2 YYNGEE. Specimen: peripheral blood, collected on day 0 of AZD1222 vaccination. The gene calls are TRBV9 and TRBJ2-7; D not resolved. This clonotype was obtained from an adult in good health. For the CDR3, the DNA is TGTGCCAGCAGCGGCTCCGGGCCCACTCGGGACGAGCAGTACTTC. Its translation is CASSGSGPTRDEQYF.